The clone carrying this T cell receptor beta chain was found a few times. The source of the sample is a study of blood T cells in healthy people across ages. Trimming cost V 4 bases and J 7 bases, with 18 bases left between them. CDR3 length: 15 residues. Germline CDR1 and CDR2: SGHRS and YFSETQ. PCR was performed a second time for about 7 to 12 cycles using a sample-barcoded 5' primer and a J-beta primer mix. TCRdb passed the 5' RACE reads through MiXCR, listing each CDR3 protein once. The data contain 1.5 million to 2 million distinct CDR3 sequences, approximately 30% of them singletons. This chain uses TRBV5-1 with TRBJ2-1; TRBD2 might be the D (7 bases). Material: blood. The receptor's source is a woman aged 25 to 39 in good health. The CDR3 DNA follows: TGCGCCAGCAGCCGCGGACTAGGAAGGGGGAATGAGCAGTTCTTC. Translated: CASSRGLGRGNEQFF. The full variable domain, in which reference TRBV5-1 and TRBJ2-1 provide the parts outside the CDR3, is KAGVTQTPRYLIKTRGQQVTLSCSPISGHRSVSWYQQTPGQGLQFLFEYFSETQRNKGNFPGRFSGRQFSNSRSEMNVSTLELGDSALYLCASSRGLGRGNEQFFGPGTRLTVL.